This T cell receptor beta chain appears in the sequencing data of a study of OX40 agonist ivuxolimab in advanced cancers. Study information: The treatment was a fully human IgG2 OX40 agonist, ivuxolimab. People who had prior anti-PD-1, anti-PD-L1 or anti-CTLA-4 therapy could take part, and under 45% had some.

General study points: Expanded peripheral T-cell antigen specificity went undetermined. Averaged across samples, CD8+ T cells carried more expanded clones than CD4+ did.

Germline-derived CDR1 and CDR2 are SEHNR and FQNEAQ (reference sequence). The CDR3 sequence is 13 residues long. Losses at the gene ends were 11 bases for V and 7 bases for J; bases not matched to a gene: 8. With respect to this clone: Its antigen is not identified.

The protocol was immunoSEQ multiplex PCR, while the TCRdb copy is restricted to in-frame clones and leaves out a portion. The table records tens of thousands of clones, approximately 90% of them present only once. Material: CD4+ or CD8+ T cells sorted from blood, obtained in a trial of the OX40 agonist ivuxolimab. The chain carries TRBV7-9 and TRBJ2-1; TRBD2 matches at 10 bases. This TCR came from an adult with an advanced solid tumor such as melanoma, head and neck, liver or kidney cancer. The CDR3 region is CAGTAGGRNEQFF. CDR3 bases: TGTGCCGGGACAGCGGGGGGGAGGAATGAGCAGTTCTTC.